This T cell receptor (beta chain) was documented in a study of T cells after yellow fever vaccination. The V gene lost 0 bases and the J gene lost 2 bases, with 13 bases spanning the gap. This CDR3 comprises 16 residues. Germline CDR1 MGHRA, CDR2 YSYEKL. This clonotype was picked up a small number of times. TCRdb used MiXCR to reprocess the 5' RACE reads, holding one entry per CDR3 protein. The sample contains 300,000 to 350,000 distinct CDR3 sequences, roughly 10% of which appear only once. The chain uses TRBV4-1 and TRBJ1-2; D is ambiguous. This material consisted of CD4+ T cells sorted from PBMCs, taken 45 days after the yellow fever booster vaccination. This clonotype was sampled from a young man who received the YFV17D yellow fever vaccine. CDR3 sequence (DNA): TGCGCCAGCAGCCAAGACAAAGGACTCTCGAACTATGGCTACACCTTC. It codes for CASSQDKGLSNYGYTF.